This T cell receptor beta chain was documented in a study of a mutant IDH1 vaccine in newly diagnosed glioma. At the level of the study: The first vaccination came 4-6 weeks after radiotherapy alone, or with temozolomide cycles. Those enrolled had earlier been treated with radiotherapy, temozolomide, or both, mostly both.

Using immunoSEQ multiplex PCR, the repertoire was profiled, and TCRdb retains in-frame clones only, with some absent. In the table there are around 40,000 clones, roughly 89% of which are singletons. Documented time point: week 11, during vaccination. Vaccination comprised doses that each held 300 ug of mutant IDH1 20-mer peptide, plus topical imiquimod. Regarding this clone: Its specificity is unknown.

The CDR3 has 16 amino acids. The germline V gene encodes CDR1 WNHNN and CDR2 SYGVQD (reference sequence). The V and J ends lost 6 bases and 5 bases, in that order; junction bases with no gene match: 11. This chain uses TRBV10-1 with TRBJ2-2; 8 bases line up with TRBD1. This receptor was taken from a man aged 40-50 years with glioma. The source material was PBMCs, sampled from a glioma patient whose treatment included an IDH1 peptide vaccine. The CDR3 bases are TGCGCCAGCAGCTGCGGACAGGGAGTGGGGACCGGGGAGCTGTTTTTT. This codes for CASSCGQGVGTGELFF.